This entry lists 9 T cell receptor beta chains sequenced from one sample in a study of cytomegalovirus exposure and HLA in healthy donors. The table came from immunoSEQ multiplex PCR; TCRdb's copy has only in-frame clones and leaves some out. The data contain tens of thousands of clones, 95% to 97% of them singletons. The sequenced material came from PBMCs. Source of these receptors: a man under 40 in good health and CMV-seropositive.

This chain joins TRBV13 and TRBJ2-7; 8 nucleotides agree with TRBD1. Trimming cost V 6 bases and J 3 bases; bases outside gene matches: 10. Germline V gene sequence: CDR1 PRHDT, CDR2 FYEKMQ (reference sequence). The CDR3 is made up of 15 amino acids. This chain's CDR3 is CASRRTGTGVYEQYF. The CDR3 coding sequence is TGTGCCAGCAGGCGTACCGGGACAGGAGTCTACGAGCAGTACTTC. The full variable domain, rest sourced from reference TRBV13 and TRBJ2-7, is AAGVIQSPRHLIKEKRETATLKCYPIPRHDTVYWYQQGPGQDPQFLISFYEKMQSDKGSIPDRFSAQQFSDYHSELNMSSLELGDSALYFCASRRTGTGVYEQYFGPGTRLTVT.

CDR3 in amino acids: CASNKGEGYEQYF. CDR3 nucleotides: TGTGCCAGCAATAAAGGGGAGGGATACGAGCAGTACTTC. The chain couples TRBV27 to TRBJ2-7, with 7 bases identical to TRBD2. The CDR3 extends over 13 amino acids. Germline V CDR1 and CDR2: MNHEY, SMNVEV (reference sequence). V gave up 7 bases and J gave up 4 bases; unmatched junction bases: 7.

The chain couples TRBV28 to TRBJ1-1; possible D gene TRBD1, 5 bases. CDR1 is MDHEN, CDR2 SYDVKM, per germline. The CDR3 sequence is 14 residues long. With 6 bases removed from V and 4 bases from J, the gap between germline ends came to 15 bases. CDR3 DNA sequence: TGTGCCAGCAGGGTCAGGGATTTAGGCACTGAAGCTTTCTTT. It yields the protein CASRVRDLGTEAFF.

The chain links TRBV25-1 to TRBJ2-1, with 10 positions matching TRBD2. J was trimmed by 3 bases and V by 9 bases; bases with no gene match: 8. The CDR3 covers 15 residues. Germline CDR1 reads MGHDK; CDR2 reads SYGVNS. The CDR3 bases are TGTGCCAGTGGATCCGGGACTAGCGACTACAATGAGCAGTTCTTC. Its protein is CASGSGTSDYNEQFF.

This chain joins TRBV25-1 and TRBJ2-2; 7 bases map to TRBD1. This CDR3 is 18 amino acids long. The V gene end was trimmed by 2 bases and the J gene end by 2 bases; junction bases not matched to a gene: 11. The germline V gene encodes CDR1 MGHDK and CDR2 SYGVNS. The CDR3 loop reads CASSEGQGVKSNTGELFF. The CDR3 coding sequence is TGTGCCAGCAGTGAAGGTCAGGGGGTGAAATCTAACACCGGGGAGCTGTTTTTT.

This sequence joins TRBV5-1 and TRBJ2-2, with D perhaps matching TRBD1 (5 bases). Trimming took off 0 bases at V and 0 bases at J, with 6 bases between the two ends. CDR3 length equals 15 residues. Germline loops: CDR1 SGHRS, CDR2 YFSETQ. CDR3 amino acids: CASSLGQTNTGELFF. CDR3 in DNA: TGCGCCAGCAGCTTGGGACAGACGAACACCGGGGAGCTGTTTTTT. Looking up the rest from reference TRBV5-1 and TRBJ2-2 gives the full variable domain: KAGVTQTPRYLIKTRGQQVTLSCSPISGHRSVSWYQQTPGQGLQFLFEYFSETQRNKGNFPGRFSGRQFSNSRSEMNVSTLELGDSALYLCASSLGQTNTGELFFGEGSRLTVL.

CDR3 bases: TGTGCCAGCAGGGCCGGGACAGGTTCGAAGGAGACCCAGTACTTC. This encodes CASRAGTGSKETQYF. The genes are TRBV2 and TRBJ2-5; 8 nucleotides align to TRBD1. V was pared by 6 bases and J by 5 bases, with 11 bases of the junction left unmatched. The CDR3 length is 15 residues. Germline CDR1 SNHLY, CDR2 FYNNEI.

The gene calls are TRBV28 and TRBJ2-2; 10 bases align to TRBD2. Looked up from germline, CDR1 is MDHEN and CDR2 is SYDVKM. CDR3 length equals 20 residues. V lost 6 bases, J lost 3 bases, and 19 bases stayed unmatched. The CDR3 is CASSSPYRTSGPSDTGELFF. The CDR3, as DNA: TGTGCCAGCAGCTCACCATATCGGACTAGCGGCCCGAGCGACACCGGGGAGCTGTTTTTT.

The genes are TRBV6-6 and TRBJ2-4; possible D gene TRBD1, 5 bases. The CDR3 has 14 amino acids. V shed 6 bases and J shed 1 base, with 10 bases lying between them. In germline, CDR1 is MNHNY, CDR2 SVGAGI (reference sequence). The DNA for the CDR3 is TGTGCCAGCAGACCCCAGGGTGCCAAAAACATTCAGTACTTC. The encoded protein is CASRPQGAKNIQYF.